The 13 T cell receptor beta chains in this list originate from one sample, sequenced in a study of neurological immune-mediated disorders. TCRdb analysed the 5' RACE reads with MiXCR anew, one entry per CDR3 protein. This repertoire shows about 59,000 distinct CDR3 sequences, approximately 25% found once; its top ten account for about 4.6%. Time point denoted: technical triplicate 2. The sample comprised PBMCs. The source of these receptors is a man in his fifties or sixties with HTLV-1-associated myelopathy (HAM/TSP).

This clonotype was seen repeatedly, ten times or more. V is TRBV5-1 and J is TRBJ2-1, with 8 positions matching TRBD2. This CDR3 has 15 amino acids. The J segment lost 0 bases and the V segment lost 6 bases, leaving 5 bases of the junction unmatched. Germline V lookup: CDR1 SGHRS, CDR2 YFSETQ. This CDR3 reads CASMRLAGSYNEQFF. CDR3 in DNA: TGCGCCAGCATGAGGCTAGCGGGCTCCTACAATGAGCAGTTCTTC. Together with reference TRBV5-1 and TRBJ2-1, the CDR3 gives the full variable domain: KAGVTQTPRYLIKTRGQQVTLSCSPISGHRSVSWYQQTPGQGLQFLFEYFSETQRNKGNFPGRFSGRQFSNSRSEMNVSTLELGDSALYLCASMRLAGSYNEQFFGPGTRLTVL.

A note on this clonotype: This may be a read error: a much more frequent sequence differs by one nucleotide. The chain couples TRBV29-1 to TRBJ2-7; possible D gene TRBD1, 5 bases. V was clipped by 6 bases and J by 5 bases, with 17 bases between them. Germline V gives CDR1 SQVTM, CDR2 ANQGSEA. CDR3 length: 13 amino acids. The CDR3 DNA reads TGCAGCGTCCGAATCCAGGGTGGCCACGAGCAGTACTTC. Amino acid sequence: CSVRIQGGHEQYF.

This clonotype was counted at least ten times. This rearrangement joins TRBV27 to TRBJ2-1; TRBD2 might be the D (5 bases). The CDR3 totals 15 residues. The V and J ends lost 6 bases and 5 bases respectively, with 17 bases between them. Germline lookup yields CDR1 MNHEY and CDR2 SMNVEV (reference sequence). The CDR3 coding sequence is TGTGCCAGCAGCCCCCCGGGATGGCGGGACAATGAGCAGTTCTTC. It yields the protein CASSPPGWRDNEQFF.

This sequence joins TRBV5-1 and TRBJ2-2; 10 bases align to TRBD2. V shed 1 base, J shed 7 bases, and the junction held 7 bases outside the gene matches. Germline V CDR1 and CDR2: SGHRS, YFSETQ. The CDR3 consists of 16 residues. As DNA, the CDR3 is TGCGCCAGCAGCTTGTTGATTCTAGCGGGAGACGGGGAGCTGTTTTTT. This codes for CASSLLILAGDGELFF. Combining the CDR3 with reference TRBV5-1 and TRBJ2-2 gives the whole variable domain KAGVTQTPRYLIKTRGQQVTLSCSPISGHRSVSWYQQTPGQGLQFLFEYFSETQRNKGNFPGRFSGRQFSNSRSEMNVSTLELGDSALYLCASSLLILAGDGELFFGEGSRLTVL.

This clonotype was observed many times. The chain is built from TRBV28 and TRBJ1-1; 8 positions agree with TRBD1. The junction had 11 bases not matched to a gene; V was cut back by 2 bases and J by 9 bases. The CDR3 extends over 15 amino acids. Germline CDR1 is MDHEN and CDR2 is SYDVKM. CDR3 protein: CASSLDLRGRAKAFF. The CDR3 DNA follows: TGTGCCAGCAGTTTAGACCTCAGGGGGCGTGCAAAAGCTTTCTTT.

This clonotype was seen at least ten times. V gene TRBV4-2 combines with J gene TRBJ1-6, with D possibly TRBD1 on 5 matching bases. V was pared by 0 bases and J by 7 bases, with 16 bases between. Germline values: CDR1 LGHNA, CDR2 YNFKEQ. The CDR3 has 17 residues. CDR3 sequence reads: CASSQDSAAGRNSPLHF. In DNA, the CDR3 is TGTGCCAGCAGCCAAGATTCGGCCGCAGGGAGGAATTCACCCCTCCACTTT.

The sample holds one count of this clonotype. The chain combines TRBV20-1 with TRBJ2-7; 8 nucleotides line up with TRBD2. The length of the CDR3 is 14 residues. The V segment lost 4 bases and the J segment 1 base; nucleotides outside the gene matches: 6. Looked up from germline, CDR1 is DFQATT and CDR2 is SNEGSKA (reference sequence). This chain's CDR3 is CSATGLGGSYEQYF. The CDR3 coding sequence is TGCAGTGCTACGGGACTAGGTGGATCCTACGAGCAGTACTTC.

This clonotype has ten or more counts. This rearrangement joins TRBV7-8 to TRBJ1-3; the match to TRBD1 covers 8 bases. CDR1 is SGHVS and CDR2 is FQNEAQ in the germline V gene. The CDR3 consists of 16 residues. J was trimmed by 7 bases and V by 1 base; bases with no gene match: 9. The CDR3 sequence: CASSLEADRGWNTIYF. The CDR3 nucleotides are TGTGCCAGCAGCTTAGAAGCTGACAGGGGATGGAACACCATATATTTT.

As for this clonotype: This could be a read error, since a much larger clone is one nucleotide away. The J gene is TRBJ2-3, the V gene TRBV27; D gene ambiguous. Germline lookup yields CDR1 MNHEY and CDR2 SMNVEV (reference sequence). This CDR3 region has 14 residues. V was pared by 6 bases and J by 10 bases, with 20 bases between. The CDR3 sequence is CASSLSWRNRAQYF. For the CDR3, the DNA is TGTGCCAGCAGCCTTAGCTGGAGAAATCGGGCGCAGTATTTT.

This clonotype was observed at least ten times. The rearrangement links TRBV15 to TRBJ2-5; D is perhaps TRBD2 (5 bases). This CDR3 is built from 16 residues. V gave up 3 bases and J gave up 3 bases, with 17 bases separating them. Germline V lookup: CDR1 LNHNV, CDR2 YYDKDF (reference sequence). Here the CDR3 reads CATSRGMAAGKETQYF. CDR3 DNA: TGTGCCACCAGCAGGGGTATGGCGGCGGGTAAAGAGACCCAGTACTTC.

This clonotype has ten or more counts. This chain connects TRBV2 to TRBJ1-4; tentative D call: TRBD1 (6 bases). CDR1 is SNHLY, CDR2 FYNNEI, per germline. Trimming left V 4 bases short and J 8 bases short, with 17 bases between. The CDR3 contains 15 residues. The CDR3 spells CASSGRGRLVEKLFF. CDR3 DNA sequence: TGTGCCAGCAGTGGGCGGGGGCGTCTGGTCGAAAAACTGTTTTTT.

This clonotype was counted at least ten times. The rearrangement joins TRBV20-1 to TRBJ2-6; TRBD1 matches at 11 bases. This CDR3 spans 18 amino acids. The germline gives CDR1 DFQATT, CDR2 SNEGSKA (reference sequence). V lost 6 bases to trimming and J lost 0 bases; unmatched junction nucleotides: 10. The CDR3 loop reads CSALQPGTGGSGANVLTF. The DNA of the CDR3 is TGCAGTGCCCTTCAACCCGGGACAGGGGGCTCTGGGGCCAACGTCCTGACTTTC.

V and J are TRBV9 and TRBJ2-2, with 7 bases fitting TRBD1. The V and J ends lost 1 base and 3 bases, in that order; junction bases with no gene match: 3. Germline V gives CDR1 SGDLS, CDR2 YYNGEE. This CDR3 is 15 amino acids long. This chain's CDR3 is CASSVYRGYTGELFF. In DNA, the CDR3 is TGTGCCAGCAGCGTATACAGGGGATACACCGGGGAGCTGTTTTTT.